This is a list of T cell receptor beta chains from one sample in a study of CD8+ T cells in alopecia areata. Profiling relied on immunoSEQ multiplex PCR, and the TCRdb table lists in-frame clones only, not all of them. Here the sample spans roughly 200,000 clones, roughly 64% being singletons. Here the sequenced sample was CD8+ T cells sorted from blood, taken at week 24, from a patient treated with tofacitinib. All receptors derive from a human donor with alopecia areata. Both conserved end residues are part of each CDR3. D genes are given only for firm matches. Clone size is shown for a subset of rows, as once, few, many or a class of expanded clone.

>TRBJ2-1|few|TRBV7-9|TRBD1
TGTGCCAGCAGCTTGGGACAGTACACCTACAATGAGCAGTTCTTC
CASSLGQYTYNEQFF
>TRBJ1-5|many|TRBV9|NA
TGTGCCAGCAGCCCGGGAGGTAGTCAGCCCCAGCATTTT
CASSPGGSQPQHF
>TRBJ2-7|NA|TRBV7-9|NA
TGTGCCAGCGGCAAAGGGGTGGTAGGCGAGCAGTACTTC
CASGKGVVGEQYF
>TRBJ1-2|NA|TRBV5-6|TRBD1
TGTGCCAGCAGCCCCGGTCTGGGGACAGTCCATGGCTACACCTTC
CASSPGLGTVHGYTF
>TRBJ1-2|NA|TRBV19|NA
TGTGCCAGTGGGCCTCACACCTTC
CASGPHTF
>TRBJ2-4|once|TRBV7-9|NA
TGTGCCAGCAGCTTAGCGGCGGGGCCCCCCCAAAACATTCAGTACTTC
CASSLAAGPPQNIQYF
>TRBJ1-2|NA|TRBV27|NA
TGTGCCAGCAGCAAGATAGGTGCCAACTATGGCTACACCTTC
CASSKIGANYGYTF
>TRBJ2-7|NA|TRBV13|NA
TGTGCCAGCAGAGGGACCGGGACACCGACCTACGAGCAGTACTTC
CASRGTGTPTYEQYF
>TRBJ2-1|NA|TRBV5-1|NA
TGCGCCAGCGGGACTCAACCCTCCTACAATGAGCAGTTCTTC
CASGTQPSYNEQFF
>TRBJ2-3|few|TRBV29-1|NA
TGCAGCGCCGCGGAGACCGGCTGGGATACGCAGTATTTT
CSAAETGWDTQYF
>TRBJ2-3|NA|TRBV29-1|NA
TGCAGCGTTGAGAGACAGTCCACAGATACGCAGTATTTT
CSVERQSTDTQYF
>TRBJ1-1|once|TRBV7-9|NA
TGTGCCAGCAGGGCAGACGGGGGCTTGATCGCTGAAGCTTTCTTT
CASRADGGLIAEAFF
>TRBJ2-2|NA|TRBV27|NA
TGTGCCAGCCAATTAGCCGGGGAGCTGTTTTTT
CASQLAGELFF
>TRBJ2-7|NA|TRBV4-1|NA
TGCGCCAGCAGCCTACGAGGGGCTAATTACGAGCAGTACTTC
CASSLRGANYEQYF
>TRBJ1-2|NA|TRBV7-9|NA
TGTGCCAGCAGCCGGGGCGCGGTCGGGGTTCACACCTTC
CASSRGAVGVHTF
>TRBJ2-3|NA|TRBV5-6|NA
TGTGCCAGCAGCTTTGGGGTTTCCGATACGCAGTATTTT
CASSFGVSDTQYF
>TRBJ2-1|once|TRBV30|NA
TGTGCCTGGAGTGTTTACGCTAGTAACAATGAGCAGTTCTTC
CAWSVYASNNEQFF
>TRBJ2-1|NA|TRBV2|NA
TGTGCCAGCAGTGACCCGCAGGGCTACAATGAGCAGTTCTTC
CASSDPQGYNEQFF
>TRBJ1-2|NA|TRBV20-1|NA
TGCAGTGGCGGGGACTATGGCTACACCTTC
CSGGDYGYTF
>TRBJ2-1|few|TRBV7-9|TRBD2
TGTGCCAGCAGCTTTCCGGGGGGTTACAATGAGCAGTTCTTC
CASSFPGGYNEQFF
>TRBJ1-2|NA|TRBV15|NA
TGTGCCACCAGCAGCGACAGCTATGGCTACACCTTC
CATSSDSYGYTF
>TRBJ2-1|NA|TRBV29-1|TRBD2
TGCAGCGGTAGAGGGACTAGCGGTAACAATGAGCAGTTCTTC
CSGRGTSGNNEQFF
>TRBJ1-1|NA|TRBV30|NA
TGTGCCTGGACAGGGGAATTAGTGAACACTGAAGCTTTCTTT
CAWTGELVNTEAFF
>TRBJ1-4|NA|TRBV30|NA
TGTGCCTGGACCTCGTCACAGAGAAAGAATGAAAAACTGTTTTTT
CAWTSSQRKNEKLFF
>TRBJ1-5|NA|TRBV15|TRBD1
TGTGCCACCAGCAGCCCAGGACAGGGGGGGGATCAGCCCCAGCATTTT
CATSSPGQGGDQPQHF
>TRBJ1-2|NA|TRBV5-6|NA
TGTGCCAGCAGCACCAGGGGTGTTAACTGGGGCTACACCTTC
CASSTRGVNWGYTF
>TRBJ2-3|NA|TRBV14|NA
TGTGCCACAGGCCAGGGAATCACAGATACGCAGTATTTT
CATGQGITDTQYF
>TRBJ2-7|few|TRBV13|TRBD2
TGTGCCAGCAGCTCAGGACTAGCGGAAGGTAGCTCCTACGAGCAGTACTTC
CASSSGLAEGSSYEQYF